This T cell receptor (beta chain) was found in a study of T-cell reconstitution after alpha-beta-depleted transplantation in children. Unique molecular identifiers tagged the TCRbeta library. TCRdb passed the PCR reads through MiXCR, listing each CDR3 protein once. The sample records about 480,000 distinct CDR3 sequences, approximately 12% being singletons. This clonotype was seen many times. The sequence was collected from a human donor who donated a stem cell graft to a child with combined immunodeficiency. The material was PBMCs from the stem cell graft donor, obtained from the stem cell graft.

DNA of the CDR3: TGCAGCGTTCAACTAGCGGGGCGCTACGAGCAGTACTTC. The encoded protein is CSVQLAGRYEQYF. The chain combines TRBV29-1 with TRBJ2-7, with 10 positions matching TRBD2. Germline V gene lookup returns CDR1 SQVTM and CDR2 ANQGSEA. The J segment lost 3 bases and the V segment lost 5 bases, leaving 4 bases of the junction unmatched. The CDR3 extends over 13 amino acids.